This T cell receptor (beta chain) was retrieved from a study of blood T cell repertoires in COVID-19 (dated by TCRdb to the early 2020s). As for the study more broadly: Samples covering the acute and convalescent phases of COVID-19 were provided by collaborators in the United States, Italy and Spain. The prospective study material was composed of cDNA or gDNA derived from T cells, B-cell-depleted T cells, or PBMCs. A freely available public database, intended as a resource for researchers studying the immune response to SARS-CoV-2, is where the repertoires were released. Nearly every sample came with metadata listing a de-identified subject ID, COVID-19 status, age in years and sex. Samples came from the ongoing ImmuneRACE study (first 160 participants) plus 1,254 subjects from 6 global collaborators. Deeply sampled blood TCRbeta repertoires from subjects exposed to, actively infected with, or recovered from COVID-19 were included in the dataset. Where available, HLA class I and class II types were taken from metadata supplied by the sample provider and were not determined by assay-based typing. Here is what the overall study found, with its caveats: The amount of clinical and demographic metadata varied by source and participant and was provided uncurated.

Collaborating institutions collected whole blood in K2EDTA tubes following their own protocols. For TCRbeta analysis, collaborators shipped samples in one of three forms: frozen whole blood, isolated PBMCs, or DNA extracted from either of those sample types. TCRbeta CDR3 regions were amplified from genomic DNA using the immunoSEQ Assay, a bias-controlled multiplex PCR. Regarding the original processing steps: The number of nucleated cells in each sample was estimated from the amplification of reference gene primers within the assay. Sequence reads were collapsed and filtered to measure the absolute abundance of every unique TCRbeta CDR3 rearrangement. For each sample, productive Simpson clonality was calculated as the square root of Simpson's diversity index across productive rearrangements. TCRdb took over this immuneACCESS table, retaining in-frame rearrangements with V and J assigned. Such tables are incomplete; in checked studies, under half of the missing clones stem from an unresolved V gene, and the remainder is unexplained. For V, J and clone size, that table is used; D and trimming come from the DNA. Across this sample there are approximately 100,000 clones, with around nine tenths seen only once. Of the sample, 19% is held by the ten largest clones.

As for this clone: Its recognized antigen is unknown. Base qualities were left out, and no much larger clone turns up one base away.

From cysteine to phenylalanine, the CDR3 is 15 amino acids long. Just the 45-base CDR3 DNA is kept, in frame starting at base 1. The V end loses 6 bases and the J end loses 0 bases, and a stretch of 12 bases separates them. CDR1 and CDR2 are drawn from the germline V gene (reference sequence): MNHEY, SMNVEV. Sequenced sample: peripheral blood. This receptor was identified in a human donor with acute or convalescent COVID-19. The donor label of this sample is uncertain. The rearrangement combines TRBV27 with TRBJ2-4, with a tentative D gene TRBD1 over 5 matching bases. The CDR3 in this case is CASRKQELAKNIQYF. The nucleotides are TGTGCCAGCAGAAAACAGGAATTAGCCAAAAACATTCAGTACTTC.